The clone carrying this T cell receptor (beta chain) has only a few counts. This sample was taken from a study of blood T cell repertoires in COVID-19. Study in general: Samples taken during acute and convalescent COVID-19 were collected in the United States, Italy and Spain. T cells, B-cell-depleted T cells, or PBMCs provided the cDNA or gDNA that served as material.

Seattle patients were enrolled while actively infected and followed longitudinally. Here immunoSEQ multiplex PCR was the method, and the copy in TCRdb shows in-frame clones only, minus some. The table records about 200,000 clones, 70% to 80% of them present only once. V gave up 2 bases and J gave up 2 bases; unmatched junction bases: 0. CDR3 length: 15 residues. Germline-derived CDR1 and CDR2 are MNHEY and SVGAGI. This receptor was identified in a woman aged 40 to 50 with COVID-19, enrolled during active disease. Input material: peripheral blood. The chain links TRBV6-5 to TRBJ1-1; TRBD1 matches 12 bases. The CDR3 is CASSYGTGGNTEAFF. CDR3 DNA: TGTGCCAGCAGTTACGGGACAGGGGGCAACACTGAAGCTTTCTTT.